Below, 25 T cell receptor beta chains from the same sample are listed, as sequenced in a study of shared clonotypes between healthy human individuals. Generated by immunoSEQ multiplex PCR, the TCRdb table keeps only in-frame clones and is missing some. This table has about 2 million clones, roughly 95% appearing once. CD8 cells regarded as naive lacked CD45RO, were positively chosen for CCR7, and omitted terminally differentiated effector memory CD45RA+ cells. Material: naive CD8+ T cells sorted from blood. These receptors were taken from a man in his late teens or twenties in good health.

The gene calls are TRBV18 and TRBJ2-3; D remains unclear. The V end was cut by 3 bases, the J end by 6 bases, with 13 bases between. This CDR3 region has 14 residues. CDR1 is KGHSH, CDR2 LQKENI, per germline. The CDR3 DNA is TGTGCCAGCTCACCTCCTGCCCCTCCGGATACGCAGTATTTT. It is translated as CASSPPAPPDTQYF.

This chain joins TRBV2 and TRBJ1-2; D gene uncertain. The V gene's germline CDR1 is SNHLY and CDR2 FYNNEI. There are 12 residues in the CDR3. The CDR3 sequence is CVTRSPDYGYTF. For the CDR3, the DNA is TGTGTAACGCGGTCGCCCGACTATGGCTACACCTTC. The variable domain in full, with the rest retrieved from reference TRBV2 and TRBJ1-2, is EPEVTQTPSHQVTQMGQEVILRCVPISNHLYFYWYRQILGQKVEFLVSFYNNEISEKSEIFDDQFSVERPDGSNFTLKIRSTKLEDSAMYFCVTRSPDYGYTFGSGTRLTVV.

The V gene is TRBV28, the J gene TRBJ2-5; maybe TRBD2 (5 bases). The CDR3 runs 16 residues. Trimming left V 4 bases short and J 5 bases short, with 20 bases between. Germline CDR1 reads MDHEN; CDR2 reads SYDVKM. The CDR3, as DNA: TGTGCCAGCAGTTCCCCCCGGGTACTAGTTCGGGAGACCCAGTACTTC. Residues: CASSSPRVLVRETQYF.

This chain joins TRBV5-6 and TRBJ2-5; a possible D gene is TRBD2 (6 bases). The germline V and J ends were trimmed by 3 bases and 2 bases, with 11 bases remaining between them. The CDR3 loop spans 14 amino acids. Germline CDR1 is SGHDT and CDR2 is YYEEEE. CDR3 sequence (DNA): TGTGCCAGCAGCTGGGGGACTGAACAAGAGACCCAGTACTTC. Encoded protein: CASSWGTEQETQYF.

Concerning this clone: This CDR3 is also generated by other DNA sequences in the sample. The chain combines TRBV5-1 with TRBJ2-1; D remains ambiguous. With 0 bases removed from V and 5 bases from J, the gap between germline ends came to 6 bases. The CDR3 sequence is 13 residues long. Germline V CDR1 and CDR2: SGHRS, YFSETQ. This CDR3 reads CASSLGLDNEQFF. CDR3 in DNA: TGCGCCAGCAGCTTGGGGCTCGACAATGAGCAGTTCTTC.

The gene calls are TRBV19 and TRBJ2-1; a possible D gene is TRBD2 (5 bases). The CDR3 spans 14 residues. Germline loops: CDR1 LNHDA, CDR2 SQIVND (reference sequence). V dropped 5 bases and J dropped 5 bases, with 13 bases sitting between them. The CDR3 DNA is TGTGCCAGTAGTTGGGGAGAAGGAAACAATGAGCAGTTCTTC. Its translation is CASSWGEGNNEQFF.

This clone was seen only once. This sequence joins TRBV5-5 and TRBJ1-6, with D possibly TRBD1 on 5 matching bases. The V and J ends lost 4 bases and 0 bases respectively, with 20 bases between them. The germline gives CDR1 SGHKS, CDR2 YYEKEE (reference sequence). The CDR3 loop spans 19 amino acids. CDR3 sequence: CASSQTLGGVSSYNSPLHF. CDR3 DNA: TGTGCCAGCAGCCAAACCCTGGGGGGAGTGAGCTCCTATAATTCACCCCTCCACTTT. Supplemented by reference TRBV5-5 and TRBJ1-6, the full variable domain reads DAGVTQSPTHLIKTRGQQVTLRCSPISGHKSVSWYQQVLGQGPQFIFQYYEKEERGRGNFPDRFSARQFPNYSSELNVNALLLGDSALYLCASSQTLGGVSSYNSPLHFGNGTRLTVT.

The V and J genes are TRBV9 and TRBJ1-1; TRBD1 matches at 9 bases. The length of the CDR3 is 15 residues. Germline loops: CDR1 SGDLS, CDR2 YYNGEE. The J segment lost 4 bases and the V segment lost 3 bases, leaving 7 bases of the junction unmatched. The CDR3 region is CASSGNRGLTTEAFF. The CDR3 region has the DNA TGTGCCAGCAGCGGGAACAGGGGGCTCACCACTGAAGCTTTCTTT.

The J gene is TRBJ2-3, the V gene TRBV6-1; D is uncertain. The CDR3 totals 16 residues. CDR1 MNHNS and CDR2 SASEGT come from the germline V gene. Trimming left V 1 base short and J 0 bases short, with 11 bases between. The CDR3 nucleotides read TGTGCCAGCAGTGAAGTTGCAGTCTCTAGCACAGATACGCAGTATTTT. This translates into CASSEVAVSSTDTQYF.

The genes are TRBV4-1 and TRBJ2-1, with D possibly TRBD1 on 5 matching bases. This CDR3 is 15 amino acids long. Germline V gives CDR1 MGHRA, CDR2 YSYEKL. The ends were cut back, 0 bases at V and 4 bases at J, with 10 bases in the middle. CDR3 amino acids: CASSQEQGIYNEQFF. CDR3 bases: TGCGCCAGCAGCCAAGAGCAGGGAATTTACAATGAGCAGTTCTTC.

The chain has TRBV13 and TRBJ2-7; D call uncertain. The CDR3 length is 13 residues. The germline V and J ends were trimmed by 2 bases and 5 bases, with 10 bases remaining between them. The V gene's germline CDR1 is PRHDT and CDR2 FYEKMQ (reference sequence). The CDR3 loop is CASSLKGFDEQYF. CDR3 nucleotide sequence: TGTGCCAGCAGCTTAAAAGGGTTTGACGAGCAGTACTTC.

This clone was detected once. The V gene is TRBV4-3, the J gene TRBJ2-7; weak D call: TRBD2 (6 bases). V lost 1 base to trimming and J lost 1 base, with 11 bases between them. The length of the CDR3 is 15 residues. CDR1 and CDR2 from the germline V gene are LGHNA and YSLEER. The CDR3 protein is CASSQAWTTSYEQYF. CDR3 in DNA: TGCGCCAGCAGCCAAGCCTGGACTACGTCCTACGAGCAGTACTTC.

The J gene is TRBJ1-1, the V gene TRBV30; D is ambiguous. Per germline, CDR1 GTSNPN and CDR2 SVGIG (reference sequence). The germline V and J ends were trimmed by 2 bases and 1 base, with 8 bases remaining between them. This CDR3 contains 13 residues. CDR3 sequence (DNA): TGTGCCTGGAGTAATACAGCGAACACTGAAGCTTTCTTT. Translation gives CAWSNTANTEAFF.

The chain is built from TRBV2 and TRBJ2-3; D unclear. The CDR3 runs 14 residues. V was trimmed by 1 base and J by 5 bases, leaving 10 bases between them. Germline CDR1 is SNHLY and CDR2 is FYNNEI. The CDR3 loop is CASSEGYPEDTQYF. The CDR3 DNA follows: TGTGCCAGCAGTGAAGGTTACCCGGAAGATACGCAGTATTTT.

The rearrangement joins TRBV9 to TRBJ2-7; 10 bases are a match to TRBD1. Germline loops: CDR1 SGDLS, CDR2 YYNGEE. This CDR3 comprises 14 residues. Unmatched junction bases numbered 4, after V lost 0 bases and J lost 7 bases. The CDR3 protein is CASSVATGGGEQYF. CDR3 DNA sequence: TGTGCCAGCAGCGTAGCGACAGGGGGCGGGGAGCAGTACTTC.

In this sample, this clone turned up once. The chain is built from TRBV29-1 and TRBJ1-5; no definite D call. Germline V gene lookup returns CDR1 SQVTM and CDR2 ANQGSEA. The V gene lost 5 bases and the J gene lost 7 bases, with 15 bases spanning the gap. The CDR3 contains 13 residues. The DNA for the CDR3 is TGCAGCGTTTTAGAAGGGTCGGGACAGCCCCAGCATTTT. Amino acids: CSVLEGSGQPQHF.

The genes are TRBV25-1 and TRBJ2-7; D call uncertain. Trimming cost V 8 bases and J 3 bases, with 5 bases left between them. Germline V gene sequence: CDR1 MGHDK, CDR2 SYGVNS. The CDR3 is 10 amino acids. The chain's CDR3 is CASGNYEQYF. The CDR3, as DNA: TGTGCCAGCGGGAACTACGAGCAGTACTTC.

The rearrangement uses TRBV28 and TRBJ2-1; 8 nucleotides align to TRBD2. This CDR3 contains 16 residues. CDR1 and CDR2 (germline): MDHEN, SYDVKM. Unmatched junction bases numbered 13, after V lost 6 bases and J lost 6 bases. CDR3 DNA: TGTGCCAGCAGACCCACGGGGGGGACTCCCGGCAATGAGCAGTTCTTC. Residues: CASRPTGGTPGNEQFF. The full variable domain, with the rest looked up from reference TRBV28 and TRBJ2-1, is DVKVTQSSRYLVKRTGEKVFLECVQDMDHENMFWYRQDPGLGLRLIYFSYDVKMKEKGDIPEGYSVSREKKERFSLILESASTNQTSMYLCASRPTGGTPGNEQFFGPGTRLTVL.

This clone was recorded once. The rearrangement links TRBV15 to TRBJ2-1, with D possibly being TRBD2 (5 bases). The CDR3 is 15 amino acids. With 5 bases removed from V and 5 bases from J, the gap between germline ends came to 16 bases. In germline, CDR1 is LNHNV, CDR2 YYDKDF (reference sequence). The CDR3 reads CATSLGEYFHNEQFF. The DNA for the CDR3 is TGTGCCACCAGCCTCGGGGAGTACTTCCACAATGAGCAGTTCTTC.

The chain couples TRBV5-6 to TRBJ2-3, with 9 nucleotides matching TRBD2. The length of the CDR3 is 15 residues. Per the germline V gene, CDR1 is SGHDT and CDR2 is YYEEEE. The V gene end was trimmed by 0 bases and the J gene end by 2 bases; junction bases not matched to a gene: 1. The CDR3 reads CASSLEREVTDTQYF. The CDR3, as DNA: TGTGCCAGCAGCTTGGAGCGGGAGGTCACAGATACGCAGTATTTT.

V is TRBV7-8 and J is TRBJ2-3, with D possibly matching TRBD1 (5 bases). V lost 8 bases, J lost 1 base, and 10 bases lay in between. There are 13 residues in the CDR3. The germline gives CDR1 SGHVS, CDR2 FQNEAQ. The CDR3 sequence: CASGRARTDTQYF. In DNA form, the CDR3 reads TGTGCCAGCGGCAGGGCCCGCACAGATACGCAGTATTTT.

The J gene is TRBJ1-4, the V gene TRBV27; TRBD1 matches 8 bases. This CDR3 comprises 16 residues. The trim removed 1 base at V and 2 bases at J, leaving 3 bases unmatched. Germline CDR1 and CDR2: MNHEY and SMNVEV (reference sequence). The chain's CDR3 is CASSLLGQGTNEKLFF. CDR3 in DNA: TGTGCCAGCAGTTTATTAGGACAGGGCACTAATGAAAAACTGTTTTTT.

On this clone: Other DNA sequences of this sample code for an identical CDR3. V and J are TRBV5-6 and TRBJ1-4; D remains unclear. Trimming stripped 4 bases from V and 5 bases from J, with 3 bases between. This CDR3 has 11 residues. Looked up from germline, CDR1 is SGHDT and CDR2 is YYEEEE. The CDR3 sequence is CASSRNEKLFF. CDR3 DNA sequence: TGTGCCAGCAGCCGGAATGAAAAACTGTTTTTT.

This chain joins TRBV28 and TRBJ2-3, with D unresolved. The CDR3 has 13 residues. Germline CDR1 and CDR2: MDHEN and SYDVKM. V lost 8 bases to trimming and J lost 1 base, with 10 bases between them. The DNA for the CDR3 is TGTGCCAGCCTGGGCCATCGCACAGATACGCAGTATTTT. This translates into CASLGHRTDTQYF.

V gene TRBV5-8 combines with J gene TRBJ2-5; the match to TRBD2 covers 15 bases. Germline values: CDR1 SGHTS, CDR2 YDEGEE. The V gene end was trimmed by 4 bases and the J gene end by 3 bases; junction bases not matched to a gene: 7. This CDR3 comprises 17 residues. The CDR3 sequence: CASSAGLAGGGKETQYF. The DNA of the CDR3 is TGTGCCAGCAGCGCGGGACTAGCGGGAGGAGGGAAAGAGACCCAGTACTTC.